This T cell receptor (beta chain) was sequenced in a study of early T cells in non-severe SARS-CoV-2 infection. There are 19 residues in the CDR3. V was pared by 1 base and J by 0 bases, with 12 bases of the junction left unmatched. The germline V gene encodes CDR1 GTSNPN and CDR2 SVGIG (reference sequence). TCRdb fed the 5' RACE reads into MiXCR, producing one record per CDR3 protein. Among about 11,000 distinct CDR3 sequences listed, over 4% were seen once. The chain couples TRBV30 to TRBJ2-4; TRBD2 matches 10 bases. The sequence derives from an adult who was a healthcare worker with PCR-confirmed SARS-CoV-2 infection or an uninfected control (not recorded which). Source material: whole blood. CDR3: CAWSDGLAGDLLAKNIQYF. The CDR3 DNA reads TGTGCCTGGAGTGATGGGCTAGCGGGGGATCTACTAGCCAAAAACATTCAGTACTTC.